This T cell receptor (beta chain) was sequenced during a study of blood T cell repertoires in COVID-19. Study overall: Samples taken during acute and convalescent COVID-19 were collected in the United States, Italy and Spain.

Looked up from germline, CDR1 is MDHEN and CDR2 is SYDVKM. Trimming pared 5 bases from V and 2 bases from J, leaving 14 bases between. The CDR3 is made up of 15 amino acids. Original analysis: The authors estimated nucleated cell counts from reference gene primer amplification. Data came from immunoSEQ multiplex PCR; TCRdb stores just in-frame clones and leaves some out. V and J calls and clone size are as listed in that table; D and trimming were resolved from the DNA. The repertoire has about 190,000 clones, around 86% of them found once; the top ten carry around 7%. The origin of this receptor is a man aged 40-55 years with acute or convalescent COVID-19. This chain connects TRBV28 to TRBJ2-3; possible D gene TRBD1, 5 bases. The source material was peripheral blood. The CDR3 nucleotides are TGTGCCAGCAGTGCGACAGCACTTTACACAGATACGCAGTATTTT. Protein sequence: CASSATALYTDTQYF.